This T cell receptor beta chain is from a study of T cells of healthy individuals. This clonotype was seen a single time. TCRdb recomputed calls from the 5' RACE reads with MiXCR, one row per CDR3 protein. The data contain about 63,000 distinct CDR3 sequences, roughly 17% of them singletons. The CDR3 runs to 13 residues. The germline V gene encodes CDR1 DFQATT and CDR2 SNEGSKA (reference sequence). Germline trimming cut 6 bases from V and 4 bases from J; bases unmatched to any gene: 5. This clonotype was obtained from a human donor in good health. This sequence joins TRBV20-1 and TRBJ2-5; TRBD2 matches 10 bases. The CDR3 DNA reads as TGCAGTGCCTATGCTAGCGGGAGAGAGACCCAGTACTTC. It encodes CSAYASGRETQYF.